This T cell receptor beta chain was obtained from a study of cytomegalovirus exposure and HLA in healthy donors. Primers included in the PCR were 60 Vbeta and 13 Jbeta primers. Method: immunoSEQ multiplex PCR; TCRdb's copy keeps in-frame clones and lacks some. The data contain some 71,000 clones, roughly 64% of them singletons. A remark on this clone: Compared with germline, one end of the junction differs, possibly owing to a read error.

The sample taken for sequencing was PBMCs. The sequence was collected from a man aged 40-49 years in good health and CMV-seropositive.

The CDR3: CASSLVVLRGPDAFF. The CDR3, as DNA: TGCGCCAGCAGCTTGGTGGTCCTCAGGGGACCTGACGCTTTCTTT. This chain uses TRBV5-1 with TRBJ1-1; the D gene is possibly TRBD1 (6 bases). CDR3 length: 15 residues. The V gene's germline CDR1 is SGHRS and CDR2 YFSETQ.